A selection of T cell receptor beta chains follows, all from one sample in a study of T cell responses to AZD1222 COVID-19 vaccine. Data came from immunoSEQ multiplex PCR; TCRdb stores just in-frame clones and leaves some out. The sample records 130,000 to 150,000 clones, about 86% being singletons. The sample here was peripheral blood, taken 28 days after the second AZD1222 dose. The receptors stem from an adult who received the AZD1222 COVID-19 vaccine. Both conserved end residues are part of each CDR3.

CASSSIDRAYGYTF TRBJ1-2 TRBV7-8
CASSLDLAGGSDTQYF TRBJ2-3 TRBV7-8
CASSSRGHVLKTALSEQYF TRBJ2-7 TRBV5-6
CSVTGTSGSGETQYF TRBJ2-5 TRBV29-1
CASSSRDWPYNEQFF TRBJ2-1 TRBV5-1
CASSQDVDRVNQPQHF TRBJ1-5 TRBV4-2
CASSLPGLADTDTQYF TRBJ2-3 TRBV5-1
CASSFRDRISYTF TRBJ1-2 TRBV5-6
CASSFLLGDVHEQYF TRBJ2-7 TRBV10-1
CASSKNLAGGPTSTDTQYF TRBJ2-3 TRBV19
CASSQNGPGGEAFF TRBJ1-1 TRBV11-3
CSFDRGRSTEAFF TRBJ1-1 TRBV29-1
CASSQVGGSTHNEQFF TRBJ2-1 TRBV4-1
CASQSGQIDTIYF TRBJ1-3 TRBV19
CASSYRGNYGYTF TRBJ1-2 TRBV28
CAITRVMNTEAFF TRBJ1-1 TRBV10-3
CASRPYGVGLSYGYTF TRBJ1-2 TRBV19
CASSIGTVPKLFF TRBJ1-4 TRBV19
CASSLRGRGPPSYTF TRBJ1-2 TRBV27
CASSAQGSLNTEAFF TRBJ1-1 TRBV7-6
CASSQVRGGRDTQYF TRBJ2-3 TRBV4-2
CASTPIAVTTDTQYF TRBJ2-3 TRBV28
CASSAGQGAETQYF TRBJ2-5 TRBV5-1
CASSPQSGYREAFF TRBJ1-1 TRBV7-9
CASSPIWGGANTGELFF TRBJ2-2 TRBV11-2
CATSIGASGGETQYF TRBJ2-5 TRBV24-1
CASGPGTGITEAFF TRBJ1-1 TRBV27
CAWRLTGNTEAFF TRBJ1-1 TRBV30
CASSADGTSGLSNQPQHF TRBJ1-5 TRBV2
CASSLGVTEAFF TRBJ1-1 TRBV28
CASSVAPMTNEQFF TRBJ2-1 TRBV28
CASSHDTGDQPQHF TRBJ1-5 TRBV3-1/TRBV3-2
CASSTGGSGNTIYF TRBJ1-3 TRBV19
CASSTRTGGELFF TRBJ2-2 TRBV7-9
CASSDTYYNEQFF TRBJ2-1 TRBV11-2
CASSPGTAEETQYF TRBJ2-5 TRBV5-1
CASSPGPEAQPQHF TRBJ1-5 TRBV5-1
CASSESRGGNTQYF TRBJ2-3 TRBV2
CASSVGRYYGYTF TRBJ1-2 TRBV10-1
CASSQVGTAKETQYF TRBJ2-5 TRBV4-1
CASRGLENEKLFF TRBJ1-4 TRBV2
CASSFGQGAGTEAFF TRBJ1-1 TRBV5-1
CATHQTGSTGELFF TRBJ2-2 TRBV6-5
CAWRRQGEGNQPQHF TRBJ1-5 TRBV30
CASSSISGYTF TRBJ1-2 TRBV12-3/TRBV12-4